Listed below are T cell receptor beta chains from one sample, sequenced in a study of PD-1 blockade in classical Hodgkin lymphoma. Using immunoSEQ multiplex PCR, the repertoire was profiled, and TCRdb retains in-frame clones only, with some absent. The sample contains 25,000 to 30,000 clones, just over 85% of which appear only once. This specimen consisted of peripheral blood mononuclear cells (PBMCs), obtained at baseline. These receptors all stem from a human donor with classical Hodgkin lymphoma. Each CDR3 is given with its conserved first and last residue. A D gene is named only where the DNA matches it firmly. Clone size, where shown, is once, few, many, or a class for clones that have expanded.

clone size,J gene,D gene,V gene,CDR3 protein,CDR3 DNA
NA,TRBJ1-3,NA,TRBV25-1,CASSDGGRNTIYF,TGTGCCAGCAGTGACGGTGGGAGAAACACCATATATTTT
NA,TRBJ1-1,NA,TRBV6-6,CASSSDMNTEAFF,TGTGCCAGCAGCTCTGATATGAACACTGAAGCTTTCTTT
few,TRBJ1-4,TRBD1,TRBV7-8,CASSFSTGTGEKLFF,TGTGCCAGCAGCTTTTCAACAGGGACAGGAGAAAAACTGTTTTTT
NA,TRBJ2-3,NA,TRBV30,CAWSGQLDTQYF,TGTGCCTGGAGTGGGCAGTTGGATACGCAGTATTTT
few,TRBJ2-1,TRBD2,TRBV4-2,CASSHAPGLAGDDNEQFF,TGTGCCAGCAGCCACGCTCCGGGACTAGCGGGGGACGACAATGAGCAGTTCTTC
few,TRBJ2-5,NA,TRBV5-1,CASSLDLGETQYF,TGCGCCAGCAGCTTGGATCTTGGGGAGACCCAGTACTTC
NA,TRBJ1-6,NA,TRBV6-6,CASSAGTENSPLHF,TGTGCCAGCAGTGCCGGGACGGAGAATTCACCCCTCCACTTT
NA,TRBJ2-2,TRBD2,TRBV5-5,CASSWSGGPNTGELFF,TGTGCCAGCAGCTGGAGCGGGGGCCCTAACACCGGGGAGCTGTTTTTT
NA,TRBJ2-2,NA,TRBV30,CAINTGELFF,TGTGCGATAAATACCGGGGAGCTGTTTTTT
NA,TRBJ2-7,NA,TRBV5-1,CASSLTGVNPYEQYF,TGCGCCAGCAGCTTGACAGGTGTCAACCCTTACGAGCAGTACTTC
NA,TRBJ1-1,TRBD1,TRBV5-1,CASSSTGAGGTEAFF,TGCGCCAGCAGCTCTACAGGGGCCGGGGGCACTGAAGCTTTCTTT
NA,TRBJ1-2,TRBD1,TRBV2,CASEQTGMGYGYTF,TGTGCCAGCGAACAGACAGGGATGGGCTATGGCTACACCTTC
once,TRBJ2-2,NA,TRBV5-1,CASNLVGHTDTGELFF,TGCGCCAGCAACCTGGTGGGGCATACTGACACCGGGGAGCTGTTTTTT
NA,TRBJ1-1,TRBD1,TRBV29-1,CSVGQSANTEAFF,TGCAGCGTGGGACAGAGTGCTAACACTGAAGCTTTCTTT